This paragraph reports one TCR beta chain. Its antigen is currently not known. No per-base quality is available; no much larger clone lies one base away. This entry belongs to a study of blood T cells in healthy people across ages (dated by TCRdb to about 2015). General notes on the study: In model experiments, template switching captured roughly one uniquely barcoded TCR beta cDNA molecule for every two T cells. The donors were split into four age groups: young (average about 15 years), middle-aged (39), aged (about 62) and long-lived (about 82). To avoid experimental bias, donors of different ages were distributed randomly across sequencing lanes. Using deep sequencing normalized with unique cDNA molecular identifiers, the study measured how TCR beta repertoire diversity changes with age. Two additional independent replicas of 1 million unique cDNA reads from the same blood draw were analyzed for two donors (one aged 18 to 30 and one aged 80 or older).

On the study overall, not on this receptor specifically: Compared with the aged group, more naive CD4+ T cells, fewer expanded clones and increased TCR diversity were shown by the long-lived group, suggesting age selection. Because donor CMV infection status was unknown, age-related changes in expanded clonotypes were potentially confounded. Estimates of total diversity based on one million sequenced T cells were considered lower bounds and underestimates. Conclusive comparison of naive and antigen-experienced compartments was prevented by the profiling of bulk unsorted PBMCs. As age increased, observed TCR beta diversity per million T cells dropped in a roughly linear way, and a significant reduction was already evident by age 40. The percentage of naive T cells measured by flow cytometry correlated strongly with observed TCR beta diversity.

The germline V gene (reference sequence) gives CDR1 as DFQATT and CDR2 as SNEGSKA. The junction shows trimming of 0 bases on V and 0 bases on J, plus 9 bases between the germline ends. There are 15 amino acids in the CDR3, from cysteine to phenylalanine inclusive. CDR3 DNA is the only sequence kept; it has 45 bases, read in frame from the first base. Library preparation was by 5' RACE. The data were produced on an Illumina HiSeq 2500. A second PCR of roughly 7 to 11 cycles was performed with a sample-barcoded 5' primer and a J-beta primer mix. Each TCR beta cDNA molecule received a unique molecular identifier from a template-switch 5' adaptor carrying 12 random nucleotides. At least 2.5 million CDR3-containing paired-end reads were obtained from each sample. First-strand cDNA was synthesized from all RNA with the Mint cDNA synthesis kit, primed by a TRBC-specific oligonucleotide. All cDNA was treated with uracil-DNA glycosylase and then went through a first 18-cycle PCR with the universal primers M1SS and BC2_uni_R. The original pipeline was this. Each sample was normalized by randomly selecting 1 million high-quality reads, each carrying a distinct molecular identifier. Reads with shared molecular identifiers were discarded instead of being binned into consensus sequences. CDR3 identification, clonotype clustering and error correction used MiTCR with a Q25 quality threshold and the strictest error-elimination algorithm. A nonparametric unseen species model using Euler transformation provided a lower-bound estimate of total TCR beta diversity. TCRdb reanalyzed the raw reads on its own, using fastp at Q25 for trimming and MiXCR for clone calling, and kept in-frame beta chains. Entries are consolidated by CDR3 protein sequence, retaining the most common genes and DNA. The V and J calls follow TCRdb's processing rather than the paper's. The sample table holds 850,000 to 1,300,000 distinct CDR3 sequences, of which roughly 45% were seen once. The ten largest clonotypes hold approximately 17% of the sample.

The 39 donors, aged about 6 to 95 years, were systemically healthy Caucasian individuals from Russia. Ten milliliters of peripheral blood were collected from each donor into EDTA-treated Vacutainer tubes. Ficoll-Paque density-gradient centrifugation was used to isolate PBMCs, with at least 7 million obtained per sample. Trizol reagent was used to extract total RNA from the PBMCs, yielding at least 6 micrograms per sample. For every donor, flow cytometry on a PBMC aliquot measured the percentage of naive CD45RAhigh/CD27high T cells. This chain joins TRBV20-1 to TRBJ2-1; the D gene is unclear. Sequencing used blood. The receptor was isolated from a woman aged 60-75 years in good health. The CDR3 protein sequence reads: CSARDRISSYNEQFF. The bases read TGCAGTGCTAGAGATAGGATAAGCTCCTACAATGAGCAGTTCTTC.